Below, 8 T cell receptor beta chains from the same sample are listed, as sequenced in a study of blood T cell repertoires in COVID-19. Profiling relied on immunoSEQ multiplex PCR, and the TCRdb table lists in-frame clones only, not all of them. Here the sample spans about 240,000 clones, around 87% being singletons. The sample was peripheral blood. Receptors originate from a man in his 60s who had recovered from COVID-19.

The chain carries TRBV27 and TRBJ1-6; D remains ambiguous. The V gene's germline CDR1 is MNHEY and CDR2 SMNVEV (reference sequence). Trimming took 0 bases from V and 2 from J, leaving 11 bases between them. The CDR3 runs to 17 residues. The CDR3 region has the DNA TGTGCCAGCAGTTTATCGGAGGGTAGCACCTATAATTCACCCCTCCACTTT. Protein product: CASSLSEGSTYNSPLHF.

The J gene is TRBJ2-1, the V gene TRBV3-1 (or the pseudogene TRBV3-2), with 14 bases matching TRBD2. The V and J ends lost 7 bases and 4 bases, in that order; junction bases with no gene match: 9. CDR1 LGHDT and CDR2 YNNKEL come from the germline V gene (reference sequence). This CDR3 has 17 residues. The CDR3 bases are TGTGCCAGCAACGCCGGGACTAGCGGGGGAGATTACAATGAGCAGTTCTTC. It is translated as CASNAGTSGGDYNEQFF.

The rearrangement uses TRBV11-2 and TRBJ1-2, with 10 bases fitting TRBD1. This CDR3 region has 14 residues. Germline CDR1 is SGHAT and CDR2 is FQNNGV. V gave up 6 bases and J gave up 8 bases; unmatched junction bases: 9. In DNA form, the CDR3 reads TGTGCCAGCAGACCAACCGGGACAGGGGAAGGCTACACCTTC. Amino acids: CASRPTGTGEGYTF.

This chain joins TRBV5-4 and TRBJ2-7; maybe TRBD2 (6 bases). The CDR3 has 13 amino acids. Germline CDR1 SGHNT, CDR2 YYREEE (reference sequence). Deletions cut 4 bases from V and 2 bases from J, with 10 bases between. CDR3 coding DNA: TGTGCCAGCAGCACCGCGGGAACCTACGAGCAGTACTTC. Translated, it gives CASSTAGTYEQYF.

This chain links TRBV29-1 with TRBJ1-4, with 8 bases aligning to TRBD1. This CDR3 has 15 residues. J gave up 8 bases and V 6 bases, and 14 bases lay outside the gene matches. Germline CDR1 reads SQVTM; CDR2 reads ANQGSEA. Here the CDR3 DNA reads TGCAGCGTGGCAGGCATCGGACAGGGCCGGGAAAAACTGTTTTTT. It is translated as CSVAGIGQGREKLFF.

For the CDR3, the DNA is TGTGCCATCAGTGAAGGGCGGGCTGAAGCTTTCTTT. It encodes CAISEGRAEAFF. The chain recombines TRBV10-3 with TRBJ1-1; D is uncertain. V was trimmed by 3 bases and J by 6 bases, leaving 8 bases between them. This CDR3 spans 12 amino acids. The germline V gene encodes CDR1 ENHRY and CDR2 SYGVKD.

This clone has only one observation. This chain links TRBV28 with TRBJ1-2; D is unclear. Looked up from germline, CDR1 is MDHEN and CDR2 is SYDVKM. The CDR3 has 15 residues. V lost 6 bases to trimming and J lost 0 bases, with 14 bases between them. For the CDR3, the DNA is TGTGCCAGCAGCATCCCGGGGAGGCCTAACTATGGCTACACCTTC. It specifies CASSIPGRPNYGYTF.

The genes are TRBV10-3 and TRBJ2-1, with D perhaps TRBD1 (6 bases). CDR1 is ENHRY, CDR2 SYGVKD, per germline. The V and J ends lost 0 bases and 12 bases respectively, with 15 bases between them. The CDR3 runs to 14 residues. The CDR3 DNA reads TGTGCCATCAGTGAGTCTGGTGGGGGCGTGGGGCAGTTCTTC. Protein: CAISESGGGVGQFF.